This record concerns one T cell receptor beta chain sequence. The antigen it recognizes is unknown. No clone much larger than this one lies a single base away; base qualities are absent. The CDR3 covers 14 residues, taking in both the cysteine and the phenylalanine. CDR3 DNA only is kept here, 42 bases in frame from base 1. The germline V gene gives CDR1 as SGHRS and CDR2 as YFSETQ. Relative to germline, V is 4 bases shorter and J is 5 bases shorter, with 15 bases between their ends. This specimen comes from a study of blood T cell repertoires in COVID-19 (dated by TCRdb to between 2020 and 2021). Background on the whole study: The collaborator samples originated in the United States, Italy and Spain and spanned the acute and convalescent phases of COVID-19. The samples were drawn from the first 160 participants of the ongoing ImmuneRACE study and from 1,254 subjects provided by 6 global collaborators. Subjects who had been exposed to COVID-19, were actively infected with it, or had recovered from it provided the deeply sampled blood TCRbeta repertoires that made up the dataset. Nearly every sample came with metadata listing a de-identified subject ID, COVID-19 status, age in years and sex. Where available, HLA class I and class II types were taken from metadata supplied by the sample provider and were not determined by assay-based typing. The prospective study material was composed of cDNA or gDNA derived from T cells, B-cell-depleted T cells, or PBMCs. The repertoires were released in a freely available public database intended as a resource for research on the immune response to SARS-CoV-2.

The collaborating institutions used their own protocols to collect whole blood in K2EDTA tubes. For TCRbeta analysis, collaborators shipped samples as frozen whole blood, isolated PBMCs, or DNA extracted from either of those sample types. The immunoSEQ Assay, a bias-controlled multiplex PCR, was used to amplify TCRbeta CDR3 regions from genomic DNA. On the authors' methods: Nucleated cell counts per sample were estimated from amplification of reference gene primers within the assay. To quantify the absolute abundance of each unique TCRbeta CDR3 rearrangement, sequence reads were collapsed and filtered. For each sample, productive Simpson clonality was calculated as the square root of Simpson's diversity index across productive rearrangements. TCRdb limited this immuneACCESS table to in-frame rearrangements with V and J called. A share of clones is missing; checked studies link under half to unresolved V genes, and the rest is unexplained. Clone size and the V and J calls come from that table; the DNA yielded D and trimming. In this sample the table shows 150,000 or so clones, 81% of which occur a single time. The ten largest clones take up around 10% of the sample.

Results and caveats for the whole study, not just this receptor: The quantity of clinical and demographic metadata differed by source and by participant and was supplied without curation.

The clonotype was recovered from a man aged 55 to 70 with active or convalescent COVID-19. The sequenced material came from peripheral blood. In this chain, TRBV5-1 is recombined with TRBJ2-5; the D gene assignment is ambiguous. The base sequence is TGCGCCAGCAGCCCGCTTCTAGACCTGGAGACCCAGTACTTC. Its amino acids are CASSPLLDLETQYF. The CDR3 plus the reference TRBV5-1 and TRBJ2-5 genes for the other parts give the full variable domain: KAGVTQTPRYLIKTRGQQVTLSCSPISGHRSVSWYQQTPGQGLQFLFEYFSETQRNKGNFPGRFSGRQFSNSRSEMNVSTLELGDSALYLCASSPLLDLETQYFGPGTRLLVL.